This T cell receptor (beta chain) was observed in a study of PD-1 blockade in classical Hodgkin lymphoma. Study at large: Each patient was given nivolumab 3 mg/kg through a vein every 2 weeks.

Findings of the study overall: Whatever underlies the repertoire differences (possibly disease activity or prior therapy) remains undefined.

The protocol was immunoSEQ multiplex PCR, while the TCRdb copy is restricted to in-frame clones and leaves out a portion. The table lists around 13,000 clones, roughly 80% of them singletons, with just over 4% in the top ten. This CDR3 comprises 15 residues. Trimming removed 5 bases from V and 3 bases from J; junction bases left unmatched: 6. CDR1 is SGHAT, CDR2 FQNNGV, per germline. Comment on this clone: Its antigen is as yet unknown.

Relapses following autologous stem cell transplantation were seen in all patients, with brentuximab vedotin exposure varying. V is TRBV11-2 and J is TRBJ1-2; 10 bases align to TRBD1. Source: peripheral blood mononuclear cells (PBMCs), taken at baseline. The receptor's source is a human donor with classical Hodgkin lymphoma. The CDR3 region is CASSLRTGGYYGYTF. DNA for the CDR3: TGTGCCAGCAGCCTCAGGACAGGGGGATACTATGGCTACACCTTC.